Sequencing of this T cell receptor (beta chain) was carried out in a study of T cell responses to AZD1222 COVID-19 vaccine. Germline CDR1 and CDR2: SGHRS and YFSETQ. The CDR3 has 15 residues. The V end lost 4 bases, the J end lost 5 bases, and 13 bases lay between the germline ends. The protocol was immunoSEQ multiplex PCR, while the TCRdb copy is restricted to in-frame clones and leaves out a portion. The sample gives more than 100,000 clones, over 90% of which show up once; roughly 5.9% is in the top ten. The source is an adult in good health. The gene calls are TRBV5-1 and TRBJ1-6; D uncertain. This sample comprised peripheral blood, obtained on day 0 of AZD1222 vaccination. In DNA form, the CDR3 reads TGCGCCAGCAGCCCCGAGGTCACCGATAATTCACCCCTCCACTTT. Amino acids: CASSPEVTDNSPLHF. Full variable domain (outside the CDR3, taken from reference TRBV5-1 and TRBJ1-6): KAGVTQTPRYLIKTRGQQVTLSCSPISGHRSVSWYQQTPGQGLQFLFEYFSETQRNKGNFPGRFSGRQFSNSRSEMNVSTLELGDSALYLCASSPEVTDNSPLHFGNGTRLTVT.